At least ten counts were recorded for the clone carrying this TCR beta chain. The data derive from a study of early T cells in non-severe SARS-CoV-2 infection. Each cDNA molecule carried a unique molecular identifier. TCRdb independently ran MiXCR on the 5' RACE reads; one entry per CDR3 protein. The sample shows over 80,000 distinct CDR3 sequences, 14% of them seen only once. Trimming removed 1 base from V and 1 base from J, with 13 bases in between. Germline values: CDR1 SGHAT, CDR2 FQNNGV. This CDR3 has 17 amino acids. The chain has TRBV11-2 and TRBJ2-2; either TRBD1 or TRBD2 may fit D (6 bases each). The sequence derives from an adult who was a healthcare worker with PCR-confirmed SARS-CoV-2 infection or an uninfected control (not recorded which). The specimen was whole blood. In DNA form, the CDR3 reads TGTGCCAGCAGCTTAGCGTGGGCGGGACAGAACACCGGGGAGCTGTTTTTT. Its translation: CASSLAWAGQNTGELFF.